The clone carrying this T cell receptor beta chain was recorded many times. The CDR3 is made up of 16 amino acids. CDR1 DFQATT and CDR2 SNEGSKA come from the germline V gene (reference sequence). The V segment lost 6 bases and the J segment 4 bases; nucleotides outside the gene matches: 11. This specimen belongs to a study of T cells in Graves' hyperthyroidism and ophthalmopathy. RNA transcripts provided the source from which TCR beta CDR3 regions were amplified. TCR CDR3 regions were first amplified by RT-PCR with HTBI primers. TCRdb processed the multiplex PCR reads anew with MiXCR; each CDR3 protein has one entry. The sample lists 340,000 or so distinct CDR3 sequences; about 18% were seen once.

This receptor was identified in a woman between 45 and 60 years old with Graves' hyperthyroidism. Sequencing input: blood. The chain employs TRBV20-1 and TRBJ2-3, with 12 nucleotides matching TRBD2. As DNA, the CDR3 is TGCAGTGCGCCCCCCCTAGCGGGAGGGTCGGCAGATACGCAGTATTTT. It translates to CSAPPLAGGSADTQYF.